One and the same sample provided the 10 T cell receptor beta chains below, sequenced in a study of T cell changes during pregnancy in multiple sclerosis. This table comes from immunoSEQ multiplex PCR, and its TCRdb copy is limited to in-frame clones, with some not included. The repertoire consists of about 98,000 clones, with just over 90% occurring once and the leading ten covering more than 2%. The sample consisted of peripheral blood, taken after pregnancy. The receptors come from a female donor in good health, enrolled as a control in a pregnancy study.

This chain uses TRBV19 with TRBJ2-7; D is unclear. The germline gives CDR1 LNHDA, CDR2 SQIVND (reference sequence). Trimming pared 3 bases from V and 0 bases from J, leaving 6 bases between. The CDR3 is 13 amino acids. The CDR3 region has the DNA TGTGCCAGTAGTATGTCACTCTCCTACGAGCAGTACTTC. It is translated as CASSMSLSYEQYF.

This chain joins TRBV6-1 and TRBJ2-3, with 11 bases identical to TRBD2. The V gene end was trimmed by 4 bases and the J gene end by 4 bases; junction bases not matched to a gene: 7. Germline V gene lookup returns CDR1 MNHNS and CDR2 SASEGT. This CDR3 spans 16 amino acids. In DNA, the CDR3 is TGTGCCAGCAGTGTAAATCTAGCGGGAGGCGCAGATACGCAGTATTTT. It translates to CASSVNLAGGADTQYF.

This sequence joins TRBV4-1 and TRBJ2-3; no reliable D call. Germline V gives CDR1 MGHRA, CDR2 YSYEKL. V lost 0 bases and J lost 4, with 14 bases in between. The CDR3 runs to 16 residues. Here the CDR3 DNA reads TGCGCCAGCAGCCAAGAGTTTCTGGTACTGGCAGATACGCAGTATTTT. This translates into CASSQEFLVLADTQYF.

The chain recombines TRBV5-4 with TRBJ2-7, with a tentative D call TRBD1 (6 bases). Germline CDR1 is SGHNT and CDR2 is YYREEE (reference sequence). Trimming left V 3 bases short and J 2 bases short, with 15 bases between. The CDR3 runs to 15 residues. The CDR3: CASSWKDSSPYEQYF. The CDR3 DNA follows: TGTGCCAGCAGCTGGAAGGACAGTTCTCCCTACGAGCAGTACTTC.

This chain joins TRBV11-3 and TRBJ2-7; 11 bases line up with TRBD1. Germline V gene data show CDR1 as SGHNT and CDR2 as YENEEA. The CDR3 is 15 residues long. J was trimmed by 3 bases and V by 4 bases; bases with no gene match: 5. This CDR3 reads CASSSDRGLGYEQYF. Here the CDR3 DNA reads TGTGCCAGCAGCTCGGACAGGGGGCTAGGCTACGAGCAGTACTTC.

This chain joins TRBV5-4 and TRBJ2-1; 11 nucleotides match TRBD2. This CDR3 is 17 amino acids long. Germline CDR1 is SGHNT and CDR2 is YYREEE (reference sequence). Trimming took 4 bases from V and 2 from J; bases not matched to a gene: 8. The DNA of the CDR3 is TGTGCCAGCAGCCTGGAGCCACTAGCGGGGGCCTACAATGAGCAGTTCTTC. It yields the protein CASSLEPLAGAYNEQFF.

V is TRBV7-9 and J is TRBJ2-2, with 13 bases lining up with TRBD2. V shed 5 bases, J shed 2 bases, and the junction held 5 bases outside the gene matches. The CDR3 contains 17 residues. Per the germline V gene, CDR1 is SEHNR and CDR2 is FQNEAQ (reference sequence). CDR3 sequence (DNA): TGTGCCAGCAGCACACTAGCGGGAGGGCCCAACACCGGGGAGCTGTTTTTT. It codes for CASSTLAGGPNTGELFF. Complete variable domain (other parts from reference TRBV7-9 and TRBJ2-2): DTGVSQNPRHKITKRGQNVTFRCDPISEHNRLYWYRQTLGQGPEFLTYFQNEAQLEKSRLLSDRFSAERPKGSFSTLEIQRTEQGDSAMYLCASSTLAGGPNTGELFFGEGSRLTVL.

A remark on this clone: The junction and the germline gene differ at one end; a read error may be behind it. This chain links TRBV6-5 with TRBJ1-2; D unclear. CDR3 length equals 14 residues. In germline, CDR1 is MNHEY, CDR2 SVGAGI. The CDR3 loop is CASSNSQRSYGYTF. DNA of the CDR3: TGTGCCAGCAGTAACTCCCAGAGGAGCTATGGCTACACCTTC.

This chain connects TRBV19 to TRBJ1-2; 7 positions agree with TRBD1. Germline assignment: CDR1 LNHDA and CDR2 SQIVND (reference sequence). J was trimmed by 4 bases and V by 5 bases; bases with no gene match: 7. This CDR3 has 14 amino acids. The CDR3 sequence: CASSPRTGAYGYTF. The CDR3 nucleotides read TGTGCCAGTAGTCCACGGACAGGAGCCTATGGCTACACCTTC.

The rearrangement joins TRBV9 to TRBJ1-1; D ambiguous. Germline V gene lookup returns CDR1 SGDLS and CDR2 YYNGEE. This CDR3 comprises 13 residues. The V and J ends lost 4 bases and 1 base respectively, with 8 bases between them. The CDR3 spells CASSSLANTEAFF. The CDR3 coding sequence is TGTGCCAGCAGCAGTCTAGCGAACACTGAAGCTTTCTTT. Based on the CDR3 plus reference TRBV9 and TRBJ1-1, the full variable domain is DSGVTQTPKHLITATGQRVTLRCSPRSGDLSVYWYQQSLDQGLQFLIQYYNGEERAKGNILERFSAQQFPDLHSELNLSSLELGDSALYFCASSSLANTEAFFGQGTRLTVV.